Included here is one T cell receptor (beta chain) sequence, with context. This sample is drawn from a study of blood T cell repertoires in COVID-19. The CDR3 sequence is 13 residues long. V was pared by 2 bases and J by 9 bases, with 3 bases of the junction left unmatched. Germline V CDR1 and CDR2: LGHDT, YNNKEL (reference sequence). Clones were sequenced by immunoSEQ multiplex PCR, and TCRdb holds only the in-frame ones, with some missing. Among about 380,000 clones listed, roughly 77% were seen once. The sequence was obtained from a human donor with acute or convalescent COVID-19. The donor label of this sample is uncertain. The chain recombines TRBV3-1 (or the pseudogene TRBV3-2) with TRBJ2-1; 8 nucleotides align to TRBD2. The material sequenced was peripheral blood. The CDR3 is CASSQLAGGEQFF. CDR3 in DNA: TGTGCCAGCAGCCAACTTGCGGGAGGTGAGCAGTTCTTC.